These 17 T cell receptor beta chains came from one sample sequenced in a study of T cells after yellow fever vaccination. TCRdb ran MiXCR on the 5' RACE reads and lists one entry per CDR3 protein. The sample carries 300,000 to 350,000 distinct CDR3 sequences, about 4% recorded once. The sequences come from PBMCs, collected 5 days after the yellow fever booster vaccination. These receptors came from a young man who received the YFV17D yellow fever vaccine.

This clonotype was counted at least ten times. The chain joins TRBV7-8 to TRBJ2-7; TRBD2 matches at 12 bases. The junction had 5 bases not matched to a gene; V was cut back by 5 bases and J by 0 bases. CDR3 length: 16 amino acids. Germline V CDR1 and CDR2: SGHVS, FQNEAQ. The CDR3: CASSPTSGGNSYEQYF. In DNA form, the CDR3 reads TGTGCCAGCAGCCCGACTAGCGGGGGAAACTCCTACGAGCAGTACTTC.

At least ten counts were recorded for this clonotype. J is TRBJ2-3 and V is TRBV7-2; D unresolved. Per germline, CDR1 SGHTA and CDR2 FQGNSA. Trimming removed 2 bases from V and 6 bases from J, with 9 bases in between. CDR3 length: 13 residues. CDR3: CASSLTPWDTQYF. The CDR3 coding sequence is TGTGCCAGCAGCTTAACCCCCTGGGATACGCAGTATTTT.

The rearrangement joins TRBV12-3 or TRBV12-4 to TRBJ1-1; weak D call: TRBD1 (5 bases). With 3 bases removed from V and 5 bases from J, the gap between germline ends came to 16 bases. CDR3 length: 15 residues. The CDR3 sequence: CASSFALQGGTEAFF. CDR3 nucleotide sequence: TGTGCCAGCAGTTTCGCTTTGCAGGGCGGAACTGAAGCTTTCTTT.

CDR3 nucleotide sequence: TGCAGTGCTAGGAGCGATAGCGGGGTCACAGATACGCAGTATTTT. Translating it yields CSARSDSGVTDTQYF. The chain combines TRBV20-1 with TRBJ2-3, with 8 bases matching TRBD2. V dropped 3 bases and J dropped 2; count of bases not matched to a gene: 7. Germline V gene lookup returns CDR1 DFQATT and CDR2 SNEGSKA (reference sequence). The CDR3 spans 15 residues.

V usage is TRBV5-4 and J usage is TRBJ2-1; TRBD1 aligns across 9 bases. V shed 4 bases and J 6 bases; nucleotides not matched to a gene: 11. This CDR3 is 16 amino acids long. Germline V lookup: CDR1 SGHNT, CDR2 YYREEE (reference sequence). The CDR3 region is CASSKNRGLNGNEQFF. For the CDR3, the DNA is TGTGCCAGCAGCAAAAACAGGGGGCTTAACGGCAATGAGCAGTTCTTC.

This clonotype was seen repeatedly, ten times or more. The gene calls are TRBV20-1 and TRBJ1-5; 7 nucleotides line up with TRBD1. Germline CDR1 DFQATT, CDR2 SNEGSKA (reference sequence). This CDR3 is 14 amino acids long. After removal of 2 bases from V and 7 bases from J, the junction contained 8 bases not matched to a gene. The CDR3 DNA is TGCAGTGCTAGACTTCAGGGGGTGGGCCAGCCCCAGCATTTT. Its translation: CSARLQGVGQPQHF.

This clonotype was detected many times. The chain combines TRBV12-3 or TRBV12-4 with TRBJ1-5, with D unresolved. The V and J ends lost 6 bases and 3 bases respectively, with 12 bases between them. The CDR3 spans 14 residues. The CDR3 here is CASSSSGNNQPQHF. The CDR3 nucleotides read TGTGCCAGCAGCTCCTCGGGGAACAATCAGCCCCAGCATTTT.

This clonotype was seen a few times. The CDR3 sequence is CASSSGTVYTGELFF. The CDR3 region has the DNA TGTGCCAGCAGCTCCGGGACGGTCTACACCGGGGAGCTGTTTTTT. This sequence joins TRBV5-6 and TRBJ2-2; either TRBD1 or TRBD2 may supply D (5 bases each). Trimming shortened V by 3 bases and J by 3 bases, and 12 bases separated the two germline ends. Germline V gene sequence: CDR1 SGHDT, CDR2 YYEEEE. The CDR3 totals 15 residues.

The V call is TRBV12-3 or TRBV12-4, the J call TRBJ2-7; D might be TRBD1 or TRBD2, each matching 6 bases. The CDR3 runs 16 residues. V was shortened by 6 bases and J by 5 bases, with 23 bases between the two germline ends. The CDR3 nucleotides read TGTGCCAGCAGCCTAGAAGGATCCGGGGGCAAGAACGAGCAGTACTTC. As protein: CASSLEGSGGKNEQYF.

This clonotype was seen at least ten times. V is TRBV7-2 and J is TRBJ2-1, with D uncertain. CDR3 size: 14 residues. Trimming pared 5 bases from V and 0 bases from J, leaving 8 bases between. Germline V gene sequence: CDR1 SGHTA, CDR2 FQGNSA. The CDR3 region has the DNA TGTGCCAGCAGCCGCCTAAGCTCCTACAATGAGCAGTTCTTC. This translates into CASSRLSSYNEQFF. The whole variable domain, filled in from reference TRBV7-2 and TRBJ2-1, reads GAGVSQSPSNKVTEKGKDVELRCDPISGHTALYWYRQSLGQGLEFLIYFQGNSAPDKSGLPSDRFSAERTGGSVSTLTIQRTQQEDSAVYLCASSRLSSYNEQFFGPGTRLTVL.

This clonotype was seen a few times. V is TRBV5-4 and J is TRBJ2-5, with 8 bases lining up with TRBD2. This CDR3 is 15 amino acids long. Per the germline V gene, CDR1 is SGHNT and CDR2 is YYREEE (reference sequence). Losses at the gene ends were 2 bases for V and 4 bases for J; bases not matched to a gene: 7. CDR3 sequence reads: CASSFLLAGTETQYF. The CDR3 DNA reads TGTGCCAGCAGCTTCCTCTTAGCGGGGACAGAGACCCAGTACTTC. Full variable domain (missing parts from reference TRBV5-4 and TRBJ2-5): ETGVTQSPTHLIKTRGQQVTLRCSSQSGHNTVSWYQQALGQGPQFIFQYYREEENGRGNFPPRFSGLQFPNYSSELNVNALELDDSALYLCASSFLLAGTETQYFGPGTRLLVL.

This clonotype was detected only a few times. The rearrangement links TRBV28 to TRBJ2-5; 8 positions match TRBD1. The CDR3 sequence is 15 residues long. Germline trimming cut 4 bases from V and 5 bases from J; bases unmatched to any gene: 9. Germline V gene lookup returns CDR1 MDHEN and CDR2 SYDVKM. The CDR3 here is CASSSRTGRGETQYF. CDR3 nucleotide sequence: TGTGCCAGCAGTTCCAGGACAGGGCGAGGGGAGACCCAGTACTTC.

In its sample, this clonotype was seen a few times. The rearrangement joins TRBV13 to TRBJ2-1; TRBD2 matches at 7 bases. Germline V gene lookup returns CDR1 PRHDT and CDR2 FYEKMQ (reference sequence). V trimming: 4 bases; J trimming: 3 bases; junction bases outside the gene matches: 12. The CDR3 is 17 residues long. In nucleotides, the CDR3 is TGTGCCAGCAGCTACACCGACGGGGAGCGGGGCTACAATGAGCAGTTCTTC. The encoded protein is CASSYTDGERGYNEQFF.

The CDR3: CASSLARVYAVVDTGELFF. CDR3 nucleotides: TGTGCCAGCAGTTTAGCGCGGGTCTATGCAGTGGTCGACACCGGGGAGCTGTTTTTT. The chain recombines TRBV12-3 or TRBV12-4 with TRBJ2-2; a weak D match, TRBD2 (5 bases). V was trimmed by 0 bases and J by 3 bases, leaving 20 bases between them. CDR3 size: 19 residues.

In this sample, this clonotype turned up many times. V and J are TRBV9 and TRBJ2-3; a possible D gene is TRBD2 (5 bases). Trimming took off 2 bases at V and 4 bases at J, with 14 bases between the two ends. Germline CDR1 reads SGDLS; CDR2 reads YYNGEE. The CDR3 length is 15 residues. CDR3 region: CASSVRGPRSDTQYF. The CDR3 DNA reads TGTGCCAGCAGCGTCAGAGGGCCTCGATCAGATACGCAGTATTTT.

This clonotype was observed many times. The J gene is TRBJ2-7, the V gene TRBV6-5; 10 bases are shared with TRBD2. Germline V lookup: CDR1 MNHEY, CDR2 SVGAGI. V was clipped by 5 bases and J by 1 base; unmatched bases: 5. The CDR3 is 15 amino acids. The CDR3, as DNA: TGTGCCAGCAGTCCTAGCGGGGGTGGTTCCTACGAGCAGTACGTC. Protein product: CASSPSGGGSYEQYV.

This clonotype came up once. The chain couples TRBV5-8 to TRBJ2-6, with a tentative D call TRBD1 (5 bases). CDR1 and CDR2 from the germline V gene are SGHTS and YDEGEE. Trimming took 4 bases from V and 2 from J, leaving 19 bases between them. The CDR3 runs 18 residues. Written as DNA, the CDR3 is TGTGCCAGCAGCCGACTTGGTGGGGCCAGCCCTGGGGCCAACGTCCTGACTTTC. It is translated as CASSRLGGASPGANVLTF.